This T cell receptor beta chain emerged from a study of blood T cell repertoires in COVID-19. Study context: The cDNA or gDNA used as material had been derived from T cells, B-cell-depleted T cells, or PBMCs.

TCRdb's copy holds only in-frame clones and misses some; the assay was immunoSEQ multiplex PCR. The sample lists 300,000 to 450,000 clones, 75% to 90% seen once, with more than 3% in the top ten. From germline, CDR1 is MNHEY and CDR2 SVGAGI. Trimming pared 7 bases from V and 4 bases from J, leaving 17 bases between. This CDR3 contains 14 residues. The sequence was collected from a woman aged 18-30 years with acute or convalescent COVID-19. Sample: peripheral blood. The chain recombines TRBV6-5 with TRBJ2-7; no reliable D call. CDR3 in amino acids: CASTPGGGQYEQYF. DNA for the CDR3: TGTGCCAGCACCCCCGGTGGTGGGCAATACGAGCAGTACTTC.